This TCR beta chain is from a study of cytotoxic CD8 clonotypes in ibrutinib-treated CLL. About the study: The cohort had 10 to 12 relapsed/refractory and around 14 treatment-naive patients, 17 IGHV unmutated.

Worth noting for this clone: Its antigen is not known.

Sequencing used immunoSEQ multiplex PCR; TCRdb keeps in-frame clones, though not all of them. The data hold over 100,000 clones, with approximately 85% observed a single time. Study-level points and caveats: Age-matched healthy donor levels were exceeded by baseline clonality, which tracked circulating CD8+ T-cell counts. The public clonotypes identified were infrequent and showed contraction or stability on treatment. A rise in clonality was seen at ibrutinib response, and a fall back toward baseline was seen at progression.

V lost 5 bases and J 0 bases, leaving 18 bases between the germline ends. Germline V gives CDR1 SEHNR, CDR2 FQNEAQ (reference sequence). There are 17 residues in the CDR3. The chain employs TRBV7-9 and TRBJ2-3; D tentatively reads TRBD1 or TRBD2 (5 bases each). The receptor comes from a human donor with chronic lymphocytic leukemia. Sequencing was performed on PBMCs, taken after 24 months of ibrutinib treatment. The CDR3 loop reads CASSPARGTPSTDTQYF. The CDR3 DNA reads TGTGCCAGCAGCCCCGCGAGGGGAACTCCTAGCACAGATACGCAGTATTTT.